This T cell receptor beta chain was sequenced for a study of blood T cell repertoires in COVID-19. Study in general: Italy, Spain and the United States were the sources of the convalescent and acute COVID-19 samples.

Using immunoSEQ multiplex PCR, the repertoire was profiled, and TCRdb retains in-frame clones only, with some absent. Of roughly 61,000 clones listed, about 75% are singletons. Trimming left V 5 bases short and J 6 bases short, with 16 bases between. The CDR3 has 15 amino acids. The germline CDR1 and CDR2 sequences are SGHVS and FNYEAQ. The study drew participants aged about 18 to 89 years from about two dozen US areas. J is TRBJ2-2 and V is TRBV7-6, with a weak D call TRBD1 (8 bases). The TCR sequence derives from an older woman who had been exposed to COVID-19. The material sequenced was PBMCs or T cells enriched from blood (not recorded which). The CDR3, as DNA: TGTGCCAGCAGCCCACAGGGGGGGTTCGCCGGGGAGCTGTTTTTT. It specifies CASSPQGGFAGELFF.